The TCR beta chain described here comes from a study of T cell responses to AZD1222 COVID-19 vaccine. General study results and limits: The study reported that nearly half of spike-specific TCRs target unmutated variant regions. Donors were largely white British and mainly female; clonal diversity was possibly underestimated.

The table came from immunoSEQ multiplex PCR; TCRdb's copy has only in-frame clones and leaves some out. The sample contains roughly 98,000 clones, about 90% of which appear only once. Germline values: CDR1 KGHSH, CDR2 LQKENI. This CDR3 has 14 amino acids. V was pared by 3 bases and J by 8 bases, with 16 bases between. On this clone itself: Its antigen is undetermined.

The chain couples TRBV18 to TRBJ1-2; D not resolved. The sample was peripheral blood, taken 28 days after the second AZD1222 dose. This sequence was found in an adult who received the AZD1222 COVID-19 vaccine. CDR3 sequence reads: CASSPGIEASGYTF. The CDR3 coding sequence is TGTGCCAGCTCACCGGGGATCGAGGCGTCCGGCTACACCTTC.